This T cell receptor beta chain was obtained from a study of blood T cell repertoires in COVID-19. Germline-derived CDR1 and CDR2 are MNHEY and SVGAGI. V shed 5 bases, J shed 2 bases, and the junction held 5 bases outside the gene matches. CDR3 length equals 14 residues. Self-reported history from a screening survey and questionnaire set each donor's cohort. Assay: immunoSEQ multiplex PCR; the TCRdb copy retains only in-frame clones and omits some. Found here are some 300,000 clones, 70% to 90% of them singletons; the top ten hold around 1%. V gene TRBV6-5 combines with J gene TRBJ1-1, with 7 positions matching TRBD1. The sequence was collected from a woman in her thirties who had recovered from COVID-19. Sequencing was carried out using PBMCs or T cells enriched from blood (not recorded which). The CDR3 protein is CASSRTGVNTEAFF. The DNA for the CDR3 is TGTGCCAGCAGTCGAACAGGGGTTAACACTGAAGCTTTCTTT.